One sample yielded the 23 T cell receptor beta chains listed below, sequenced in a study of T cell repertoires in cytomegalovirus infection. These receptors have no identified antigens. TCRdb redid the calling of the reads with MiXCR, one entry per CDR3 protein. The repertoire holds about 920,000 distinct CDR3 sequences, with around 30% as singletons. The source material was cultured CD8+ T cells from PBMCs, sampled from culture after CMV antigen stimulation. The origin of the receptors is a human donor in good health (CMV status not recorded). Some clones in this sample may be carry-over from other donors' samples.

This clonotype was detected a few times. This sequence joins TRBV19 and TRBJ2-1; D possibly corresponds to TRBD1 (5 bases). The length of the CDR3 is 14 residues. In germline, CDR1 is LNHDA, CDR2 SQIVND (reference sequence). Deletions cut 2 bases from V and 7 bases from J, with 12 bases between. The CDR3 nucleotides read TGTGCCAGTAGTATAAGGGGCGCCGGAAATGAGCAGTTCTTC. Translation: CASSIRGAGNEQFF.

This clonotype was seen repeatedly, ten times or more. The J gene is TRBJ2-1, the V gene TRBV7-6; a possible D gene is TRBD2 (5 bases). Germline V gives CDR1 SGHVS, CDR2 FNYEAQ. The CDR3 length is 16 residues. V dropped 6 bases and J dropped 10 bases, with 25 bases sitting between them. The CDR3 reads CASSLRGGSLQWEQFF. CDR3 bases: TGTGCCAGCAGTTTACGGGGTGGCAGTCTACAATGGGAGCAGTTCTTC.

In its sample, this clonotype was seen many times. The chain recombines TRBV27 with TRBJ1-6; D gene ambiguous. Germline V CDR1 and CDR2: MNHEY, SMNVEV (reference sequence). V lost 5 bases and J lost 0, with 11 bases in between. There are 16 residues in the CDR3. CDR3 sequence: CASSLLQSSYNSPLHF. CDR3 DNA: TGTGCCAGCAGTCTCTTACAAAGCTCCTATAATTCACCCCTCCACTTT.

The chain recombines TRBV2 with TRBJ2-5, with 9 bases fitting TRBD1. Germline CDR1 reads SNHLY; CDR2 reads FYNNEI. The ends lost 7 bases at V and 3 bases at J; junction bases unmatched: 18. The CDR3 length is 18 residues. For the CDR3, the DNA is TGTGCCAGCAAAGAGTCGACAGGGGGATTCTTAGGAGAAGAGACCCAGTACTTC. This codes for CASKESTGGFLGEETQYF.

The chain has TRBV6-2 or TRBV6-3 and TRBJ1-1, with TRBD1 as a possible D gene (6 bases). Looked up from germline, CDR1 is MNHEY and CDR2 is SVGEGT. The CDR3 extends over 14 amino acids. The V end was cut by 5 bases, the J end by 6 bases, with 16 bases between. Written as DNA, the CDR3 is TGTGCCAGCAGTCCACGGGGGGGACAAGCTGAAGCTTTCTTT. As protein: CASSPRGGQAEAFF.

This clonotype was observed at least ten times. The J gene is TRBJ1-5, the V gene TRBV7-2; TRBD1 might be the D (5 bases). V gave up 0 bases and J gave up 6 bases, with 12 bases separating them. The V gene's germline CDR1 is SGHTA and CDR2 FQGNSA. The CDR3 runs 15 residues. The CDR3 DNA reads TGTGCCAGCAGCTTAGCGCTGGGGCGGGGTCAGCCCCAGCATTTT. Protein product: CASSLALGRGQPQHF. The whole variable domain, filled in from reference TRBV7-2 and TRBJ1-5, reads GAGVSQSPSNKVTEKGKDVELRCDPISGHTALYWYRQSLGQGLEFLIYFQGNSAPDKSGLPSDRFSAERTGGSVSTLTIQRTQQEDSAVYLCASSLALGRGQPQHFGDGTRLSIL.

This clonotype was seen many times. The genes are TRBV7-6 and TRBJ2-7; tentatively, D is TRBD1 (6 bases). Germline values: CDR1 SGHVS, CDR2 FNYEAQ. The V and J ends lost 2 bases and 3 bases respectively, with 20 bases between them. The CDR3 covers 17 residues. CDR3 protein: CASSLQTGKPGVYEQYF. CDR3 DNA sequence: TGTGCCAGCAGCTTACAGACCGGGAAGCCAGGGGTCTACGAGCAGTACTTC.

This clonotype was seen many times. V and J are TRBV7-9 and TRBJ2-3; weak D call: TRBD2 (5 bases). Trimming pared 1 base from V and 5 bases from J, leaving 10 bases between. The CDR3 runs 14 residues. Germline V CDR1 and CDR2: SEHNR, FQNEAQ (reference sequence). This chain's CDR3 is CASSLVEAGDTQYF. CDR3 coding DNA: TGTGCCAGCAGCTTAGTGGAGGCCGGAGATACGCAGTATTTT. The complete variable domain, with remaining parts taken from reference TRBV7-9 and TRBJ2-3, reads DTGVSQNPRHKITKRGQNVTFRCDPISEHNRLYWYRQTLGQGPEFLTYFQNEAQLEKSRLLSDRFSAERPKGSFSTLEIQRTEQGDSAMYLCASSLVEAGDTQYFGPGTRLTVL.

The chain joins TRBV20-1 to TRBJ2-1, with D perhaps assigned TRBD1 or TRBD2 (6 bases each). The germline V gene has CDR1 DFQATT and CDR2 SNEGSKA (reference sequence). The CDR3 is made up of 18 amino acids. The V and J ends lost 0 bases and 10 bases respectively, with 28 bases between them. The CDR3 protein is CSARESPAGHPAWGEQFF. CDR3 sequence (DNA): TGCAGTGCTAGAGAGTCCCCTGCGGGACACCCGGCTTGGGGGGAGCAGTTCTTC.

This chain joins TRBV7-3 and TRBJ1-5; the D is unclear. Trimming removed 2 bases from V and 1 base from J, with 18 bases in between. This CDR3 region has 18 residues. CDR1 and CDR2 from the germline V gene are SGHTA and FQGTGA. The CDR3 protein is CASSLVEVGGRSNQPQHF. Written as DNA, the CDR3 is TGTGCCAGCAGCTTAGTCGAAGTAGGAGGTAGGAGCAATCAGCCCCAGCATTTT.

There are many counts of this clonotype. This rearrangement joins TRBV7-2 to TRBJ2-3, with D perhaps matching TRBD2 (6 bases). This CDR3 has 17 amino acids. V was shortened by 5 bases and J by 0 bases, with 18 bases between the two germline ends. In germline, CDR1 is SGHTA, CDR2 FQGNSA. The DNA of the CDR3 is TGTGCCAGCAGCCCCCGGGATAGCGGTGCAAGCACAGATACGCAGTATTTT. This encodes CASSPRDSGASTDTQYF.

This clonotype was counted once. This rearrangement joins TRBV4-1 to TRBJ1-4; 11 bases agree with TRBD1. The CDR3 is 16 amino acids. Germline trimming cut 4 bases from V and 5 bases from J; bases unmatched to any gene: 6. Germline V CDR1 and CDR2: MGHRA, YSYEKL. The CDR3 loop is CASSLPGQGVNEKLFF. The CDR3, as DNA: TGCGCCAGCAGCCTTCCGGGACAGGGGGTAAATGAAAAACTGTTTTTT.

This clonotype was observed a handful of times. The rearrangement links TRBV27 to TRBJ1-2; 10 bases map to TRBD1. The CDR3 totals 15 residues. CDR1 and CDR2 from the germline V gene are MNHEY and SMNVEV (reference sequence). V trimming: 4 bases; J trimming: 2 bases; junction bases outside the gene matches: 4. CDR3 coding DNA: TGTGCCAGCAGTTATGGACAGGGGGGGAACTATGGCTACACCTTC. Protein: CASSYGQGGNYGYTF.

V and J are TRBV28 and TRBJ1-2; D not certain. V was trimmed by 3 bases and J by 4 bases, leaving 21 bases between them. The CDR3 has 17 residues. Germline assignment: CDR1 MDHEN and CDR2 SYDVKM. CDR3 in amino acids: CASSLSSPEERIYGYTF. In nucleotides, the CDR3 is TGTGCCAGCAGTTTGTCCTCTCCGGAGGAGAGAATCTATGGCTACACCTTC.

The chain links TRBV6-5 to TRBJ2-3; D might be TRBD2 (5 bases). V lost 4 bases and J 0 bases, leaving 14 bases between the germline ends. The germline CDR1 and CDR2 sequences are MNHEY and SVGAGI. The CDR3 has 16 amino acids. The CDR3 loop reads CASSFGDPSSTDTQYF. CDR3 in DNA: TGTGCCAGCAGTTTCGGGGATCCCTCTAGCACAGATACGCAGTATTTT.

V and J are TRBV4-3 and TRBJ2-3; 11 nucleotides line up with TRBD1. With 3 bases clipped from V and 2 bases from J, the junction kept 4 bases outside the gene matches. This CDR3 is 16 amino acids long. Germline V CDR1 and CDR2: LGHNA, YSLEER. The CDR3 is CASSQGTGGSTDTQYF. The CDR3 nucleotides read TGCGCCAGCAGCCAGGGGACAGGGGGATCCACAGATACGCAGTATTTT.

This clonotype appeared a few times. This rearrangement joins TRBV27 to TRBJ1-1; maybe TRBD1 (6 bases). V was shortened by 7 bases and J by 8 bases, with 26 bases between the two germline ends. The CDR3 is made up of 16 amino acids. Germline loops: CDR1 MNHEY, CDR2 SMNVEV (reference sequence). The CDR3 region has the DNA TGTGCCAGCACCAGTACAGGGTCTATAAAGTCGACCGAAGCTTTCTTT. It translates to CASTSTGSIKSTEAFF.

This clonotype was counted between two and nine times. The gene calls are TRBV7-3 and TRBJ1-4; D is perhaps TRBD1 (5 bases). This CDR3 region has 17 residues. The V end lost 4 bases, the J end lost 1 base, and 16 bases lay between the germline ends. CDR1 and CDR2 (germline): SGHTA, FQGTGA. The CDR3 loop reads CASSSRREGITNEKLFF. CDR3 bases: TGTGCCAGCAGCTCCAGAAGGGAGGGGATAACTAATGAAAAACTGTTTTTT. Full variable domain (missing parts from reference TRBV7-3 and TRBJ1-4): GAGVSQTPSNKVTEKGKYVELRCDPISGHTALYWYRQSLGQGPEFLIYFQGTGAADDSGLPNDRFFAVRPEGSVSTLKIQRTERGDSAVYLCASSSRREGITNEKLFFGSGTQLSVL.

The rearrangement uses TRBV12-3 or TRBV12-4 and TRBJ2-1; TRBD2 might be the D (6 bases). The CDR3 sequence is 16 residues long. V dropped 3 bases and J dropped 4 bases, with 16 bases sitting between them. This CDR3 reads CASSFLISGAYNEQFF. In DNA, the CDR3 is TGTGCCAGCAGTTTCCTGATTAGCGGAGCTTACAATGAGCAGTTCTTC.

This clonotype was picked up a small number of times. This rearrangement joins TRBV7-9 to TRBJ2-3; D gene ambiguous. Germline lookup yields CDR1 SEHNR and CDR2 FQNEAQ (reference sequence). The CDR3 consists of 13 residues. The V gene lost 4 bases and the J gene lost 2 bases, with 7 bases spanning the gap. CDR3 residues: CASSSWITDTQYF. In nucleotides, the CDR3 is TGTGCCAGCAGCTCATGGATCACAGATACGCAGTATTTT. Full variable domain (outside the CDR3, taken from reference TRBV7-9 and TRBJ2-3): DTGVSQNPRHKITKRGQNVTFRCDPISEHNRLYWYRQTLGQGPEFLTYFQNEAQLEKSRLLSDRFSAERPKGSFSTLEIQRTEQGDSAMYLCASSSWITDTQYFGPGTRLTVL.

This clonotype was found a few times. V is TRBV7-9 and J is TRBJ2-7; TRBD2 is a possible D gene (6 bases). Trimming pared 4 bases from V and 5 bases from J, leaving 15 bases between. The germline V gene has CDR1 SEHNR and CDR2 FQNEAQ (reference sequence). This CDR3 contains 14 residues. The CDR3 DNA reads TGTGCCAGCAGCTCCGGGGCAGGGAGGCACGAGCAGTACTTC. As protein: CASSSGAGRHEQYF.

This chain joins TRBV19 and TRBJ2-1; 11 bases map to TRBD2. Germline CDR1 is LNHDA and CDR2 is SQIVND (reference sequence). The trim removed 6 bases at V and 5 bases at J, leaving 6 bases unmatched. This CDR3 region has 15 residues. This CDR3 is CASRGLAGGNNEQFF. CDR3 coding DNA: TGTGCCAGTAGGGGGCTAGCGGGGGGTAACAATGAGCAGTTCTTC.

This clonotype was found once. This may be a read error, as it is one base from a much larger clone. This chain connects TRBV7-4 to TRBJ2-3; D ambiguous. CDR3 length equals 15 residues. From germline, CDR1 is SGHVT and CDR2 SQSDAQ. The CDR3 DNA is TGTGCCAGCAGCTCAGCGCAAAAAGCCCGAGATGCGCAGTATTTT. Amino acids: CASSSAQKARDAQYF.